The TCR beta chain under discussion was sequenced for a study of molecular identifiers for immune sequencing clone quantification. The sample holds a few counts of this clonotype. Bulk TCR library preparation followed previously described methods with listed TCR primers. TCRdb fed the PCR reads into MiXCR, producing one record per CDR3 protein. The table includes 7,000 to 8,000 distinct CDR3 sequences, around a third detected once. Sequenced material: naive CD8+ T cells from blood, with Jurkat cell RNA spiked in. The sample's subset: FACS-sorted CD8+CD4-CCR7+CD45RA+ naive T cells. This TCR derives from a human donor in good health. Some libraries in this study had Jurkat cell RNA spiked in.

The CDR3 DNA sequence: TGTGCCAGCAGCCAAATAGACAGGGTCTACGAGCAGTACTTC. It translates to CASSQIDRVYEQYF. The chain recombines TRBV14 with TRBJ2-7; 7 nucleotides align to TRBD1. The CDR3 is made up of 14 amino acids. With 2 bases clipped from V and 3 bases from J, the junction kept 4 bases outside the gene matches. Germline CDR1 reads SGHDN; CDR2 reads FVKESK.